The rows below give T cell receptor beta chains drawn from one sample of a study of beta chain features in type 1 diabetes. Sequencing was performed with immunoSEQ multiplex PCR; in TCRdb, only in-frame clones are kept and a portion is missing. The sample lists 20,000 to 25,000 clones, more than 45% seen once, with roughly 0.35% in the top ten. The sample consisted of stem cell memory CD4+ T cells from blood. These receptors originate from a man between 18 and 35 years old with type 1 diabetes. The CDR3 runs from the conserved cysteine through the conserved F or W. The D gene is left open where the match is weak. Not all rows give a size; the values are once, few, many and, for expanded clones, a class.

>TRBV6-5|TRBJ2-5|-|-
CASSRQDVGETQYF
TGTGCCAGCAGTCGACAGGATGTCGGAGAGACCCAGTACTTC
>TRBV11-2|TRBJ2-1|few|-
CASSYEGARKNEQFF
TGTGCCAGCAGCTATGAAGGGGCGCGGAAGAATGAGCAGTTCTTC
>TRBV5-4|TRBJ1-1|-|-
CASSLAQGPNTEAFF
TGTGCCAGCAGCTTGGCACAGGGCCCGAACACTGAAGCTTTCTTT
>TRBV2|TRBJ2-3|-|-
CASSVEAVGTDTQYF
TGTGCCAGCAGTGTAGAAGCGGTAGGCACAGATACGCAGTATTTT
>TRBV11-2|TRBJ2-7|-|-
CASSLDILYEQYF
TGTGCCAGCAGCTTAGATATCCTCTACGAGCAGTACTTC
>TRBV27|TRBJ1-1|-|-
CASSLGGGLNTEAFF
TGTGCCAGCAGTTTGGGCGGAGGTCTGAATACTGAAGCTTTCTTT
>TRBV5-4|TRBJ2-2|-|-
CASSLQANTGELFF
TGTGCCAGCAGCTTACAGGCGAACACCGGGGAGCTGTTTTTT
>TRBV5-4|TRBJ1-5|-|-
CASSPGPGGVNQPQHF
TGTGCCAGCAGCCCGGGACCCGGCGGGGTCAATCAGCCCCAGCATTTT
>TRBV29-1|TRBJ2-4|-|TRBD2
CSVAGVDKNIQYF
TGCAGCGTCGCGGGAGTAGACAAAAACATTCAGTACTTC
>TRBV5-1|TRBJ2-7|-|-
CASSDSFSSYEQYF
TGCGCCAGCAGTGACAGTTTCTCCTCCTACGAGCAGTACTTC
>TRBV10-3|TRBJ1-1|-|-
CAIRRGADMNTEAFF
TGTGCCATCCGGCGCGGGGCTGATATGAACACTGAAGCTTTCTTT
>TRBV20-1|TRBJ2-5|few|-
CSAIQGETQYF
TGCAGTGCTATACAGGGAGAGACCCAGTACTTC
>TRBV19|TRBJ2-2|-|TRBD2
CASNPSGGVTGELFF
TGTGCCAGTAACCCTTCGGGAGGGGTCACCGGGGAGCTGTTTTTT
>TRBV19|TRBJ2-6|-|TRBD2
CASSGRGGRGANVLTF
TGTGCCAGTAGCGGGCGGGGGGGCCGTGGGGCCAACGTCCTGACTTTC
>TRBV28|TRBJ1-3|-|-
CASSLVSPSGNTIYF
TGTGCCAGCAGTCTCGTCTCTCCCTCTGGAAACACCATATATTTT
>TRBV30|TRBJ2-5|-|TRBD1
CAWRDRVGTQYF
TGTGCCTGGAGGGACAGGGTTGGGACCCAGTACTTC
>TRBV6-5|TRBJ2-7|-|TRBD1
CASSSRPTGGSYEQYF
TGTGCCAGCAGTTCGCGCCCCACAGGGGGCTCCTACGAGCAGTACTTC
>TRBV5-5|TRBJ2-7|-|TRBD2
CASSLEGGRFINEQYF
TGTGCCAGCAGCTTGGAGGGCGGGAGGTTCATCAACGAGCAGTACTTC
>TRBV5-6|TRBJ2-1|few|TRBD2
CASSLVTSGRVYNEQFF
TGTGCCAGCAGCTTGGTTACTAGCGGGAGAGTCTACAATGAGCAGTTCTTC